This T cell receptor beta chain stems from a study of spatial heterogeneity in lung cancer. Study-wide context: Detected beta-chain sequences consistently exceeded alpha-chain sequences. Across the raw uncorrected reads, a unique TCR and UMI combination was observed, on average, more than ten times. Whole-study findings and limits: Ubiquitous, expanded tumor-derived TCRs were more frequently observed in blood at resection than at follow-up.

Every TCR cDNA molecule carried a tag that served as a unique molecular identifier. TCRdb redid the calling of the 5' RACE reads with MiXCR, one entry per CDR3 protein. The sample has tens of thousands of distinct CDR3 sequences; around an eighth are singletons. The time point was: sample taken at primary tumor resection. Material for sequencing was whole RNA from tumor, nontumor lung or frozen PBMC, left unsorted. Comments on this clonotype: Its cognate antigen is unknown.

The CDR3 covers 16 residues. The germline V gene encodes CDR1 SEHNR and CDR2 FQNEAQ (reference sequence). Trimming shortened V by 0 bases and J by 2 bases, and 13 bases separated the two germline ends. The chain is built from TRBV7-9 and TRBJ2-5; no clear D gene. The sample was PBMCs, taken at surgery. This TCR derives from a male donor with early-stage non-small cell lung cancer. This CDR3 is CASSLAGVPDQETQYF. In DNA form, the CDR3 reads TGTGCCAGCAGCTTAGCGGGTGTCCCAGATCAAGAGACCCAGTACTTC.